This entry is about one T cell receptor (beta chain). The CDR3 contains 15 residues. Germline V gene sequence: CDR1 MRHNA, CDR2 SNTAGT. Trimming removed 3 bases from V and 2 bases from J; junction bases left unmatched: 6. The data were taken from a study of blood T cell repertoires in COVID-19. About the research overall: The United States, Italy and Spain were the sources of the acute and convalescent COVID-19 samples. PBMCs, B-cell-depleted T cells, or T cells were the source of the cDNA or gDNA that made up the material.

In the original processing: Quantification of nucleated cells was approximated via reference gene primer amplification. TCRdb's table, derived via immunoSEQ multiplex PCR, lists solely in-frame clones and lacks some. The DNA gave D and trimming, while V, J and clone size come from that table. This sample has some 80,000 clones; 80% occur once, and the top ten carry 12%. This chain connects TRBV6-4 to TRBJ2-7; 8 bases are shared with TRBD2. The TCR comes from a woman aged 40 to 50 with active or convalescent COVID-19. Sequenced material: peripheral blood. CDR3 sequence reads: CASSDSREAPYEQYF. The CDR3 bases are TGTGCCAGCAGTGATTCGCGGGAGGCCCCCTACGAGCAGTACTTC.